This TCR beta chain was recorded in a study of metastatic and nonmetastatic thyroid tumors. Whole-study context: Repertoires from blood and tumor or nodule tissue of malignant and benign thyroid patients were compared.

CDR1 and CDR2 (germline): MDHEN, SYDVKM. The germline V and J ends were trimmed by 3 bases and 7 bases, with 7 bases remaining between them. The CDR3 has 11 residues. Every patient underwent thyroid surgery untreated. This clone was detected only a few times. Authors' processing steps: Variation in CDR3 across clinicopathological groups served as the basis for constructing a distant-metastasis classifier in papillary thyroid cancer. TCRdb called clones again from the PCR reads with MiXCR. The V and J calls reflect TCRdb's pipeline rather than the authors' work. The sample contains under 5,000 clones, 22% of which appear only once.

Sequencing was performed on tumor tissue. This TCR derives from a female donor with papillary thyroid cancer or a benign thyroid nodule (not recorded which). Some clones in this sample may be carry-over from other donors' samples. The genes are TRBV28 and TRBJ2-7; the D is unclear. The CDR3 loop is CASSFSIEQYF. The CDR3 coding sequence is TGTGCCAGCAGTTTCTCAATAGAGCAGTACTTC.